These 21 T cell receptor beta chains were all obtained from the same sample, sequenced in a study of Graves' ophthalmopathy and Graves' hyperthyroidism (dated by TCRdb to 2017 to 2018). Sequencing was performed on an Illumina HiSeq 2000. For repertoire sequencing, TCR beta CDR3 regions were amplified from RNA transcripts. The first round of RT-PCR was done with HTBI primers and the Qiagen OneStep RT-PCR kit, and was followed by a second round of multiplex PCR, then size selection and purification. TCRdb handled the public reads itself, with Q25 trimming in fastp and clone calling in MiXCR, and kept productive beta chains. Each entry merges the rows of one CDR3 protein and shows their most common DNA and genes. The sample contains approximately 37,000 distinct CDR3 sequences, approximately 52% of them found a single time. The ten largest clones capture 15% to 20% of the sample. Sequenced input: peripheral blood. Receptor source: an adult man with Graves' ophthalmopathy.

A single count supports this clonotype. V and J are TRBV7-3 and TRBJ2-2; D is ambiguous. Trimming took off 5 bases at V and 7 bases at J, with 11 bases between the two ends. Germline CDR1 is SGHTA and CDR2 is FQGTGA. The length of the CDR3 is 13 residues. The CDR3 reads CASSPATDGELFF. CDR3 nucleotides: TGTGCCAGCAGCCCTGCGACGGACGGGGAGCTGTTTTTT.

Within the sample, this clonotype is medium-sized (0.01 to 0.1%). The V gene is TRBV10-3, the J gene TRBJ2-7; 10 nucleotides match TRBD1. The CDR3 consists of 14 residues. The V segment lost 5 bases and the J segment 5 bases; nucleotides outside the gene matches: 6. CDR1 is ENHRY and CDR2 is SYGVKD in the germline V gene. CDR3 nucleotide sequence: TGTGCCATCAGTCTGACAGGGGGCGTAAACGAGCAGTACTTC. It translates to CAISLTGGVNEQYF.

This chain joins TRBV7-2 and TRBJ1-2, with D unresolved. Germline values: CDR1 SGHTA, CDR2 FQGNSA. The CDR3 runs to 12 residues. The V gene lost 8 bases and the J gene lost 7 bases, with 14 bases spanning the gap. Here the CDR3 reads CASPGTRTGYTF. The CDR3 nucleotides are TGTGCCAGCCCCGGAACACGGACTGGCTACACCTTC.

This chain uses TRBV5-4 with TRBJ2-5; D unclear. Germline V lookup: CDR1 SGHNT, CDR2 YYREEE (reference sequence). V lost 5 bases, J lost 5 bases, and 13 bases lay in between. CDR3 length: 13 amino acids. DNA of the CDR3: TGTGCCAGCAGTCGATGGGTAGACGAGACCCAGTACTTC. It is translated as CASSRWVDETQYF.

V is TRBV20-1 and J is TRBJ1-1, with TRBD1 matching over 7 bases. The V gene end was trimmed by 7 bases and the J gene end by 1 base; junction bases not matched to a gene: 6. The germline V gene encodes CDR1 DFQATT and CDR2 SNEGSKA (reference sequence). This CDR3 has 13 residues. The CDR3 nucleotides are TGCAGTGTATTACGGACAGGGAACACTGAAGCTTTCTTT. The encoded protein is CSVLRTGNTEAFF.

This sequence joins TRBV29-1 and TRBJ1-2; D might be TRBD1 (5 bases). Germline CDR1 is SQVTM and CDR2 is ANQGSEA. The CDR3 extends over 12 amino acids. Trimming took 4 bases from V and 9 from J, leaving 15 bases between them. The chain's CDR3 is CSVGGPKDSYTF. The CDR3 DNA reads TGCAGCGTTGGAGGCCCCAAGGACAGCTACACCTTC.

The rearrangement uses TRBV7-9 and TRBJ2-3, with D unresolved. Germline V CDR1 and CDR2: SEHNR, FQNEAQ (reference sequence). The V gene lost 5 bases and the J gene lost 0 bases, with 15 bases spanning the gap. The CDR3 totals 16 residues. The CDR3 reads CASSPTGSSSTDTQYF. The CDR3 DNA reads TGTGCCAGCAGCCCAACCGGGTCTTCTAGCACAGATACGCAGTATTTT. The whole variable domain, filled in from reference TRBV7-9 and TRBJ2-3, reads DTGVSQNPRHKITKRGQNVTFRCDPISEHNRLYWYRQTLGQGPEFLTYFQNEAQLEKSRLLSDRFSAERPKGSFSTLEIQRTEQGDSAMYLCASSPTGSSSTDTQYFGPGTRLTVL.

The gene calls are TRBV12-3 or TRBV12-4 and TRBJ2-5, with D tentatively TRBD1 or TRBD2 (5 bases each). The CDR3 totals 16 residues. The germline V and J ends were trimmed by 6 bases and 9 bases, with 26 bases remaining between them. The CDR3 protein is CASSRGRQHPNQPQYF. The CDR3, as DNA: TGTGCCAGCAGCCGGGGTAGACAGCACCCCAATCAGCCCCAGTACTTC.

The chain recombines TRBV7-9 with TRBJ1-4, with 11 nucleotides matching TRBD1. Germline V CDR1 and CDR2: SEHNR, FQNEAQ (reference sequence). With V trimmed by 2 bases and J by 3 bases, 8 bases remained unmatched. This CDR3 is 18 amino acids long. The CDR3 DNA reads TGTGCCAGCAGCTTATTCGGGACAGGGGGGGAATCTAATGAAAAACTGTTTTTT. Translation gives CASSLFGTGGESNEKLFF.

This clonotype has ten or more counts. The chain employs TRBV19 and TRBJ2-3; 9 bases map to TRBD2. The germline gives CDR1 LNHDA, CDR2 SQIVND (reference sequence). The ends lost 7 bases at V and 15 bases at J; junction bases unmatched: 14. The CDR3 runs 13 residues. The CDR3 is CASKGGGAFRAYF. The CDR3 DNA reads TGTGCCAGTAAAGGCGGGGGGGCCTTTCGGGCTTATTTT. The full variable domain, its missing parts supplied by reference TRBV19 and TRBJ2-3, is DGGITQSPKYLFRKEGQNVTLSCEQNLNHDAMYWYRQDPGQGLRLIYYSQIVNDFQKGDIAEGYSVSREKKESFPLTVTSAQKNPTAFYLCASKGGGAFRAYFGPGTRLTVL.

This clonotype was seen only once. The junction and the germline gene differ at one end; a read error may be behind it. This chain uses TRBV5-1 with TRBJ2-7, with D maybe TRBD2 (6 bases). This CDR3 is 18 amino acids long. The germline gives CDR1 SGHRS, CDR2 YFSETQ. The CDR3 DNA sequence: TGTGCCAGCAGCGGTGGGACTCGCGGCATGGTATTCTCCTACGAGCAGTACTTC. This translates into CASSGGTRGMVFSYEQYF.

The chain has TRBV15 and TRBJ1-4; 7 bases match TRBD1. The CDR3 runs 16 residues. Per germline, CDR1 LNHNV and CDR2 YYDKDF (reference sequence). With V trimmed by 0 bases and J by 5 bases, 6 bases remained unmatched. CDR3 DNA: TGTGCCACCAGCAGAGATCACAGGGGAGACAATGAAAAACTGTTTTTT. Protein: CATSRDHRGDNEKLFF.

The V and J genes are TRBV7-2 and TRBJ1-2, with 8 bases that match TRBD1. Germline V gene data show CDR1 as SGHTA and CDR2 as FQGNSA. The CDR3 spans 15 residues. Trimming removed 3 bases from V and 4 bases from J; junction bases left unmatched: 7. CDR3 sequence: CASSLAWTGPYGYTF. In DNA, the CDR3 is TGTGCCAGCAGCTTGGCCTGGACAGGGCCCTATGGCTACACCTTC.

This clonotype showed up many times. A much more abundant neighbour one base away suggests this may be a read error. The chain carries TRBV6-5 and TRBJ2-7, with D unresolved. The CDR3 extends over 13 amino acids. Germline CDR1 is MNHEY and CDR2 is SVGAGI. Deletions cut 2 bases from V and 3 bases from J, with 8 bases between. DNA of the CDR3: TGTGCCAGCAGTTACAGGGCCTTCTACGAGCAGTACTTC. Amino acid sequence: CASSYRAFYEQYF.

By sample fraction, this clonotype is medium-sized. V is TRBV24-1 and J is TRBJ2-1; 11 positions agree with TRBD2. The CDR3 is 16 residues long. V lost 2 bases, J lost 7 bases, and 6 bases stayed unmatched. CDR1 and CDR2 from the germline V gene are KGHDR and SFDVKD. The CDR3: CATSDSLAGGRNEQFF. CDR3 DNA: TGTGCCACCAGTGATTCGCTAGCGGGAGGTAGGAATGAGCAGTTCTTC.

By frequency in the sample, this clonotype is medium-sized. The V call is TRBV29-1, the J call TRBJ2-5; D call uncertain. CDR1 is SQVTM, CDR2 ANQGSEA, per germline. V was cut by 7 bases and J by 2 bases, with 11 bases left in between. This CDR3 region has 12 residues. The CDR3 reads CSARVQQETQYF. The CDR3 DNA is TGCAGCGCCCGGGTCCAACAAGAGACCCAGTACTTC.

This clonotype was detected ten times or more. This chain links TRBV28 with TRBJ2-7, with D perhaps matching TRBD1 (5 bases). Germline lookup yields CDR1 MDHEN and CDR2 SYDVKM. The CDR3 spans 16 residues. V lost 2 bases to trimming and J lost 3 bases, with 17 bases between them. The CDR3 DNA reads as TGTGCCAGCAGTTTAGGGGTCCAGGGCCCACTCTACGAGCAGTACTTC. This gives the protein CASSLGVQGPLYEQYF.

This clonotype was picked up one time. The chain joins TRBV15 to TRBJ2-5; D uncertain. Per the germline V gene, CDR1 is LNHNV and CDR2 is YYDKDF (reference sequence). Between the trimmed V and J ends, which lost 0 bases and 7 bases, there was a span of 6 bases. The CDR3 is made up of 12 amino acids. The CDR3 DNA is TGTGCCACCAGCAGAGAACTTGGGACCCAGTACTTC. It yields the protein CATSRELGTQYF.

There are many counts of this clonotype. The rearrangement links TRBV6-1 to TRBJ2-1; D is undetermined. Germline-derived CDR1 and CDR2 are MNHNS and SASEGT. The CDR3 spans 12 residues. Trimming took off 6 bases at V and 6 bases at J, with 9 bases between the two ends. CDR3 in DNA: TGTGCCAGCAGCCCCCTAGTCAATGAGCAGTTCTTC. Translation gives CASSPLVNEQFF.

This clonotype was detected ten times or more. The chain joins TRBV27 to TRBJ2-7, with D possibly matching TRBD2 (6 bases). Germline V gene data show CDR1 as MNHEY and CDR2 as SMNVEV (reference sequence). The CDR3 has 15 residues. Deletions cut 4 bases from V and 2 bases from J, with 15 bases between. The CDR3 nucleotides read TGTGCCAGCAGTTCGGCCCCGGGGGTTACCTACGAGCAGTACGTC. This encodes CASSSAPGVTYEQYV.

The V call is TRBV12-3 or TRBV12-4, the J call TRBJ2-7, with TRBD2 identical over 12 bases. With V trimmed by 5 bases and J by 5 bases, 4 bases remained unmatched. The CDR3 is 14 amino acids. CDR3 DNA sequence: TGTGCCAGCAGTCCGACTAGCGGGGGAGACGAGCAGTACGTC. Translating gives CASSPTSGGDEQYV.